This section outlines one T cell receptor (beta chain) sequence together with its context. The antigen is unknown. Using immunoSEQ multiplex PCR, the repertoire was profiled, and TCRdb retains in-frame clones only, with some absent. The table shows around 100,000 clones, with about 90% occurring only once. This sample was included in a study of graft-versus-host responses after intestinal transplantation. Study-level information: Grafts were multivisceral, liver-intestinal, or isolated intestinal. After anti-thymocyte globulin induction, recipients took tacrolimus and steroids for about 3 years. Study-level results: Early post-transplant falls in HvG clones accompanied the peak levels of circulating GvH clones. Allografts carried high graft-versus-host to host-versus-graft clonal ratios in patients having graft-donor T cell macrochimerism.

This CDR3 region has 15 residues. Germline V lookup: CDR1 SGHTA, CDR2 FQGNSA. With V trimmed by 5 bases and J by 4 bases, 3 bases remained unmatched. This chain links TRBV7-2 with TRBJ2-3; 13 positions agree with TRBD2. The specimen was unstimulated CD4+ T cells sorted from spleen or lymph node cells, collected before transplant. This receptor was identified in a human donor who was the organ donor for an intestinal transplant. The CDR3 region is CASSPGLAGADTQYF. For the CDR3, the DNA is TGTGCCAGCAGCCCCGGACTAGCGGGGGCAGATACGCAGTATTTT. The full variable domain, rest sourced from reference TRBV7-2 and TRBJ2-3, is GAGVSQSPSNKVTEKGKDVELRCDPISGHTALYWYRQSLGQGLEFLIYFQGNSAPDKSGLPSDRFSAERTGGSVSTLTIQRTQQEDSAVYLCASSPGLAGADTQYFGPGTRLTVL.